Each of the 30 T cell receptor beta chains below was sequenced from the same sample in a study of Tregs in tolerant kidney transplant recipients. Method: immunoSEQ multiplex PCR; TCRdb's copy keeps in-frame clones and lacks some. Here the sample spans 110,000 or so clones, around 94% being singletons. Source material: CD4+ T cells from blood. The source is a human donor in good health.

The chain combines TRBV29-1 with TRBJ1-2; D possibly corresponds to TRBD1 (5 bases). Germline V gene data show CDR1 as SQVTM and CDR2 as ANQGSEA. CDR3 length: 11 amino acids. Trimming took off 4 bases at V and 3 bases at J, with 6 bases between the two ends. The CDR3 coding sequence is TGCAGCGTTGTCAGGGACTATGGCTACACCTTC. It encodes CSVVRDYGYTF.

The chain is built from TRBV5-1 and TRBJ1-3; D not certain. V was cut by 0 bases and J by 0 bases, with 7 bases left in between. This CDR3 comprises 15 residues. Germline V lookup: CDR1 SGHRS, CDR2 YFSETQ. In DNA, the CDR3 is TGCGCCAGCAGCTTGGACAGTCTCTCTGGAAACACCATATATTTT. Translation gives CASSLDSLSGNTIYF.

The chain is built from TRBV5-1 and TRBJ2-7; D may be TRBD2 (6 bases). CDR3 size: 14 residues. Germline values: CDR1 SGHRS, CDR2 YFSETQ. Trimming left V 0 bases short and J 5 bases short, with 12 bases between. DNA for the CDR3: TGCGCCAGCAGCTTGGTAGGGACGGGGGACGAGCAGTACTTC. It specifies CASSLVGTGDEQYF.

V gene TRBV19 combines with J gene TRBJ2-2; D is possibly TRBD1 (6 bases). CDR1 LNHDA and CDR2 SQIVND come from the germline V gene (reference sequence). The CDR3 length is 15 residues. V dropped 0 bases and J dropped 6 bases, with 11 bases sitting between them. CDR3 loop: CASSIDGRGAGELFF. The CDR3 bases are TGTGCCAGTAGTATAGACGGCAGGGGAGCCGGGGAGCTGTTTTTT.

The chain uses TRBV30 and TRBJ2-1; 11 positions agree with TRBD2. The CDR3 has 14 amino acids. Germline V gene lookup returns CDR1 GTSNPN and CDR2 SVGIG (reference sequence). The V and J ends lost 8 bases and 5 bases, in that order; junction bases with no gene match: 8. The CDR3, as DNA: TGTGCCGGTGTAGCGGGAGGGTTTAACAATGAGCAGTTCTTC. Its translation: CAGVAGGFNNEQFF.

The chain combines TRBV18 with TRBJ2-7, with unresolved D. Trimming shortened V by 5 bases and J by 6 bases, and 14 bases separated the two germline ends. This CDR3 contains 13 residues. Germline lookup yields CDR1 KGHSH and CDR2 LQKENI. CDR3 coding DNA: TGTGCCAGCTCAGTTGGGTTGTCAGGCGAGCAGTACTTC. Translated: CASSVGLSGEQYF.

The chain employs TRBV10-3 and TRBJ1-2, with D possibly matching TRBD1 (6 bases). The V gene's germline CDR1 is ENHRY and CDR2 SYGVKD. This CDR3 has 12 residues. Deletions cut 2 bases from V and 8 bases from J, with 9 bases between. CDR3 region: CAISEAGEGYTF. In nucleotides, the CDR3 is TGTGCCATCAGTGAGGCAGGGGAGGGCTACACCTTC.

The CDR3 sequence: CASSLGTGSSTDTQYF. CDR3 sequence (DNA): TGTGCCAGCAGCTTAGGTACGGGGTCTAGCACAGATACGCAGTATTTT. This chain connects TRBV7-8 to TRBJ2-3, with D possibly matching TRBD2 (5 bases). The CDR3 is 16 amino acids. V lost 1 base to trimming and J lost 0 bases, with 11 bases between them. Germline-derived CDR1 and CDR2 are SGHVS and FQNEAQ.

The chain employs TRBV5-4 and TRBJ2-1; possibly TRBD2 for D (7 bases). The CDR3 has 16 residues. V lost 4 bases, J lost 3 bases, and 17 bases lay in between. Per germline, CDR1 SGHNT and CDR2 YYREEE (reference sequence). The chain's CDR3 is CASSQGGGTLYNEQFF. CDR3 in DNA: TGTGCCAGCAGCCAGGGAGGGGGGACCCTCTACAATGAGCAGTTCTTC.

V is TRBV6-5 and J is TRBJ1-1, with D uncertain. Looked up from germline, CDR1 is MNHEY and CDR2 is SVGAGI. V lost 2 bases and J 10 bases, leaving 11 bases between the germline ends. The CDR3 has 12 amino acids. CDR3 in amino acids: CASSYPRSGAFF. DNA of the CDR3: TGTGCCAGCAGTTACCCTCGGTCAGGAGCTTTCTTT.

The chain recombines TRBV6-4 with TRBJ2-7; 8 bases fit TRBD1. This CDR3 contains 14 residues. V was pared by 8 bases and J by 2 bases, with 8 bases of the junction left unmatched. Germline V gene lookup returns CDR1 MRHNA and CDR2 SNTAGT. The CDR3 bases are TGTGCCAGCGCCGGGACAGGCTTTACCTACGAGCAGTACTTC. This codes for CASAGTGFTYEQYF.

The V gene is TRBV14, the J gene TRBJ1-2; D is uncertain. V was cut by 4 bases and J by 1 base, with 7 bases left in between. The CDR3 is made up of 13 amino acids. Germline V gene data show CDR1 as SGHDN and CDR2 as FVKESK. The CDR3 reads CASSPRYNYGYTF. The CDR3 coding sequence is TGTGCCAGCAGCCCCCGCTATAACTATGGCTACACCTTC.

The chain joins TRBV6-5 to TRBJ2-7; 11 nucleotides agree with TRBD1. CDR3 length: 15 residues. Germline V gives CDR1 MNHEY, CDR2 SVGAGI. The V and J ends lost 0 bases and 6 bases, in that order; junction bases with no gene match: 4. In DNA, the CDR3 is TGTGCCAGCAGTTACTCGTGGACAGGGGGCTCCGAGCAGTACTTC. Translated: CASSYSWTGGSEQYF.

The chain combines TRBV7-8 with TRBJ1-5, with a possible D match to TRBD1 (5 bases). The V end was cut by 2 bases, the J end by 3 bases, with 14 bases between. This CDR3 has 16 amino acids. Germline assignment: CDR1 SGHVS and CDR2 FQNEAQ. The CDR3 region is CASSLRDVAFNQPQHF. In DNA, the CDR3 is TGTGCCAGCAGCTTAAGGGACGTAGCATTCAATCAGCCCCAGCATTTT. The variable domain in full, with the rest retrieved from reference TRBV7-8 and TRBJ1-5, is GAGVSQSPRYKVAKRGQDVALRCDPISGHVSLFWYQQALGQGPEFLTYFQNEAQLDKSGLPSDRFFAERPEGSVSTLKIQRTQQEDSAVYLCASSLRDVAFNQPQHFGDGTRLSIL.

The CDR3: CARSLVVRERYEQYF. The CDR3 bases are TGTGCCAGAAGCTTAGTAGTCAGGGAGAGGTACGAGCAGTACTTC. The chain joins TRBV7-5 to TRBJ2-7. TRBV7-5 is recorded as a pseudogene. The CDR3 spans 15 residues.

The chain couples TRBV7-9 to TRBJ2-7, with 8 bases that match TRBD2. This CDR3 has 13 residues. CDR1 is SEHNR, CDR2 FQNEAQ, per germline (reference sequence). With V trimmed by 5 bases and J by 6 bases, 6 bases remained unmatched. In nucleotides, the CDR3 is TGTGCCAGCAGCCCGGGGACTAGTGGCGAGCAGTACTTC. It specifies CASSPGTSGEQYF.

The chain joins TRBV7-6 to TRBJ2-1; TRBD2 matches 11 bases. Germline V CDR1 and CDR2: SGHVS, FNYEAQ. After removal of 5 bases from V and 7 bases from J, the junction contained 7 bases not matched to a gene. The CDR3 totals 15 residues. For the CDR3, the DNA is TGTGCCAGCAGCCTAACCGGGACTAGCGGAAATGAGCAGTTCTTC. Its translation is CASSLTGTSGNEQFF.

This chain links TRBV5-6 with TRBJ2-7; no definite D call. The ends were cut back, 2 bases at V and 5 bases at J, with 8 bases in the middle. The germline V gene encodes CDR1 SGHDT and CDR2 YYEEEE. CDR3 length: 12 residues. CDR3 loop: CASSFYTHEQYF. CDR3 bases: TGTGCCAGCAGCTTCTACACCCACGAGCAGTACTTC.

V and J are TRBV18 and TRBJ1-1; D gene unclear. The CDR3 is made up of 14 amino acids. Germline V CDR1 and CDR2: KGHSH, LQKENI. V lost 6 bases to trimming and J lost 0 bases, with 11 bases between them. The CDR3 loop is CASSPRRLNTEAFF. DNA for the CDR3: TGTGCCAGCTCGCCCCGCAGGTTGAACACTGAAGCTTTCTTT.

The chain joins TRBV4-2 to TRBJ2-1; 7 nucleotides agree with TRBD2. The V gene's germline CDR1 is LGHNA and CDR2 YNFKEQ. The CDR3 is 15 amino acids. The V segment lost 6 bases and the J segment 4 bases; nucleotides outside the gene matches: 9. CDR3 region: CASSHGLVMYNEQFF. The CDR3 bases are TGTGCCAGCAGTCACGGACTAGTGATGTACAATGAGCAGTTCTTC.

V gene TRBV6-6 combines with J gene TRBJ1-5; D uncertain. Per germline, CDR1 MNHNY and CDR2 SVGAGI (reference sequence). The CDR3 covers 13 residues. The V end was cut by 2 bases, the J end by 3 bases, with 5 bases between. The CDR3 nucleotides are TGTGCCAGCAGTTACACCTACAATCAGCCCCAGCATTTT. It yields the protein CASSYTYNQPQHF.

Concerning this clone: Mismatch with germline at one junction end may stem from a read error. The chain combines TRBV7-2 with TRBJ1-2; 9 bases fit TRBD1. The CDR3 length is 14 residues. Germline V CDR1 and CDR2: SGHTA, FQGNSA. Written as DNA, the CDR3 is TGTGCCAGCAGTTTAGGACAGGGGAGGACGGGCTACACCTTC. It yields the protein CASSLGQGRTGYTF.

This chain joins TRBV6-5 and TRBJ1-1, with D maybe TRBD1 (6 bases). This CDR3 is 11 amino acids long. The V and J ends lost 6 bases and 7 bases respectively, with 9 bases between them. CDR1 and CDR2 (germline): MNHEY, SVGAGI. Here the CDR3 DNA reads TGTGCCAGCAGCGGGACATTTGAAGCTTTCTTT. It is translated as CASSGTFEAFF.

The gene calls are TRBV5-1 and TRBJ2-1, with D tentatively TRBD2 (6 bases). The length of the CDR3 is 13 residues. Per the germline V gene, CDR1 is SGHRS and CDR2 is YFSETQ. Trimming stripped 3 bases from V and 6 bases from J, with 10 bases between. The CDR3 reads CASSYGTSNEQFF. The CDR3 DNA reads TGCGCCAGCAGCTACGGGACTTCCAATGAGCAGTTCTTC.

The CDR3 DNA reads as TGTGCCAGCAGTACTAGGACAGGGTACTACGAGCAGTACTTC. Translating gives CASSTRTGYYEQYF. The chain employs TRBV6-5 and TRBJ2-7; 8 bases are shared with TRBD1. The CDR3 loop spans 14 amino acids. Germline CDR1 MNHEY, CDR2 SVGAGI. V lost 5 bases, J lost 3 bases, and 6 bases stayed unmatched.

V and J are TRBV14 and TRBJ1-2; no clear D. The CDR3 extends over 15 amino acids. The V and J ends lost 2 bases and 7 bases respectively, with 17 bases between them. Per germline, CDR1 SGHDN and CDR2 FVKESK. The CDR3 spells CASSQSRGGISGYTF. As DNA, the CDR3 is TGTGCCAGCAGCCAATCCCGGGGAGGGATTAGTGGCTACACCTTC.

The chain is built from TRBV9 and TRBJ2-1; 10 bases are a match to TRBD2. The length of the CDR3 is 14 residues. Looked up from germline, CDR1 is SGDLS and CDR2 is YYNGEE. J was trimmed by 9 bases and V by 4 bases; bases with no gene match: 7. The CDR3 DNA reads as TGTGCCAGCAGCCCAGGGACTAGCGTAAGTGAGCAGTTCTTC. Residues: CASSPGTSVSEQFF.

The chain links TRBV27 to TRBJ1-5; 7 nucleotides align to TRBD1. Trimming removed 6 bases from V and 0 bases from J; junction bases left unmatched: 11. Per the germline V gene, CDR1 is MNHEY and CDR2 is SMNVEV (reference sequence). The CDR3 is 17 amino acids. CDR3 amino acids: CASREGPGGGSNQPQHF. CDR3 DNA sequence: TGTGCCAGCAGGGAGGGGCCAGGGGGTGGTAGCAATCAGCCCCAGCATTTT.

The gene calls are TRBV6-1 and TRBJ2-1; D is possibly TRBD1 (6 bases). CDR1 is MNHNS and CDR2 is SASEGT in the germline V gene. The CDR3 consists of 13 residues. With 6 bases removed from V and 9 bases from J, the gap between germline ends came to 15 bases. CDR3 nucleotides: TGTGCCAGCAGACAAACAGGGACGGGTGAGCAGTTCTTC. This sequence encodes CASRQTGTGEQFF.

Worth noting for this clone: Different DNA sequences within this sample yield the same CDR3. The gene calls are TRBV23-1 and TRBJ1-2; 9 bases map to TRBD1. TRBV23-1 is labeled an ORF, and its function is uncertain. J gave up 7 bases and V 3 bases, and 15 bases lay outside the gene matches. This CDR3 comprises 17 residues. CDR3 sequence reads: CASSHPVFPGQGIGYTF. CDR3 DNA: TGCGCCAGCAGTCATCCGGTCTTCCCGGGACAGGGAATTGGCTACACCTTC.